This record concerns one T cell receptor (beta chain) sequence. Germline CDR1 is SEHNR and CDR2 is FQNEAQ (reference sequence). Between the trimmed V and J ends, which lost 1 base and 4 bases, there was a span of 14 bases. The length of the CDR3 is 15 residues. With roughly 200,000 irradiated, violet-dye-labeled stimulator cells, roughly 200,000 CFSE-labeled responder cells were plated. CD4 and CD8 responders that proliferated in the reaction were FACS-sorted. This entry comes from a study of graft-versus-host responses after intestinal transplantation. At the level of the study: Following induction with anti-thymocyte globulin, all recipients were given tacrolimus and steroids for about 3 years. Regarding the study as a whole: Researchers found peak circulating GvH clone levels linked to early post-transplant HvG declines. GvH clones were found in recipient marrow; some appeared first in ileum or blood.

TCRdb's table, derived via immunoSEQ multiplex PCR, lists solely in-frame clones and lacks some. The data contain about 9,700 clones, roughly a third of them singletons. Source: alloreactive CD8+ T cells from a mixed lymphocyte reaction culture, taken before intestinal transplant. Indicated subset: CFSE-low proliferating T cells sorted from approximately 6-day pre-transplant mixed lymphocyte reaction (GvH or HvG direction). The sequence was obtained from a human patient who received an intestinal transplant. This chain connects TRBV7-9 to TRBJ2-7, with D perhaps matching TRBD1 (6 bases). CDR3 protein: CASSLGPGDLYEQYF. DNA of the CDR3: TGTGCCAGCAGCTTAGGCCCAGGGGACCTGTACGAGCAGTACTTC.